This T cell receptor beta chain is from a study of post-analysis software for immune sequencing data. About the study: Recorded disease courses covered relapsing-remitting, secondary progressive and progressive-relapsing multiple sclerosis. Some patients had no subtype annotation. Findings and limits, study-wide: Same-batch samples co-clustered strongly by F measure. For normalized Chao1 diversity, multiple sclerosis patients scored significantly lower than controls did.

Libraries were made from TCR beta cDNA, and they carried unique molecular identifiers. Around 500,000 cDNA molecules came from approximately 1 to 10 million T cells. TCRdb reprocessed the PCR reads with MiXCR, giving one entry per CDR3 protein. The table includes approximately 630,000 distinct CDR3 sequences, 55% to 60% detected once. With respect to this clonotype: Its antigen is as yet unknown.

This receptor was identified in a girl aged 2-10 years with multiple sclerosis. Sequenced input: blood.

CDR3 amino acids: CASHLNGGTDLNNEQFF. In DNA, the CDR3 is TGCGCCAGCCACTTAAATGGCGGTACGGACCTAAACAATGAGCAGTTCTTC. The rearrangement links TRBV5-1 to TRBJ2-1; D remains unclear. In germline, CDR1 is SGHRS, CDR2 YFSETQ. Trimming removed 7 bases from V and 5 bases from J, with 25 bases in between. This CDR3 is built from 17 residues.